Detailed here is one T cell receptor (beta chain). Assay: immunoSEQ multiplex PCR; the TCRdb copy retains only in-frame clones and omits some. Of around 46,000 clones in the sample, more than 85% are singletons; the top ten hold 30% to 35%. V was cut by 7 bases and J by 0 bases, with 16 bases left in between. The CDR3 sequence is 16 residues long. Germline assignment: CDR1 LNHDA and CDR2 SQIVND (reference sequence). The data belong to a study of OX40 agonist ivuxolimab in advanced cancers. Across the study: Three patients got partial responses; one had hepatocellular carcinoma and two had cutaneous melanoma.

V and J are TRBV19 and TRBJ2-1; TRBD2 might be the D (6 bases). This TCR derives from an adult with an advanced solid tumor such as melanoma, head and neck, liver or kidney cancer. The sequencing used CD4+ or CD8+ T cells sorted from blood, collected in a trial of the OX40 agonist ivuxolimab. The CDR3 nucleotides read TGTGCCAGTACCCCAGGAGGGGCTCCCTCCTACAATGAGCAGTTCTTC. It yields the protein CASTPGGAPSYNEQFF.